This T cell receptor beta chain was observed in a study of beta chain features in type 1 diabetes. The wider study: Taken together, all samples contributed more than 90,000,000 examined sorted cells.

As every portion of the isolated RNA was reverse transcribed, the sequencing read expressed TCRB transcripts. Profiled with immunoSEQ multiplex PCR; TCRdb holds only in-frame clones, not every one. The sample consists of 120,000 to 150,000 clones, roughly an eighth of them appearing once. Overall study results and limits: Significant though moderate, a shortening of TCRB CDR3s appeared in all four CD4+ subsets of Type 1 diabetes patients. Shorter templates may be favored by PCR, equally so in patients and controls.

Using CD45RO/CCR7/CD25/CD127/CD95/CD27, CD4+ naive, central memory, regulatory and stem cell-like memory cells were sorted. This clone was picked up a small number of times. The antigen remains undetermined. The receptor was derived from a man between 18 and 29 years old with type 1 diabetes. What was sequenced was central memory CD4+ T cells from blood.

The CDR3 sequence: CASEKTDTQYF. CDR3 nucleotides: TGTGCCAGCGAGAAGACAGATACGCAGTATTTT. The chain carries TRBV28 and TRBJ2-3, with D uncertain. Trimming left V 8 bases short and J 3 bases short, with 6 bases between. Germline values: CDR1 MDHEN, CDR2 SYDVKM. This CDR3 contains 11 residues.